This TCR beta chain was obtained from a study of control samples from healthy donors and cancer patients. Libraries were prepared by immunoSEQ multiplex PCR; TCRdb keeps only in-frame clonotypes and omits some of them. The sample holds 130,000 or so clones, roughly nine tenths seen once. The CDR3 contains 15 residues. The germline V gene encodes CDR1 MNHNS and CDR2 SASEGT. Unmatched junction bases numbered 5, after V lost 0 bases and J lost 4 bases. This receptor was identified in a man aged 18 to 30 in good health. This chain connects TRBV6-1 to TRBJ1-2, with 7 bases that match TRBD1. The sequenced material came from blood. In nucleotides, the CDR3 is TGTGCCAGCAGTGAAGCCGGGACAGCTTTCTATGGCTACACCTTC. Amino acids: CASSEAGTAFYGYTF.